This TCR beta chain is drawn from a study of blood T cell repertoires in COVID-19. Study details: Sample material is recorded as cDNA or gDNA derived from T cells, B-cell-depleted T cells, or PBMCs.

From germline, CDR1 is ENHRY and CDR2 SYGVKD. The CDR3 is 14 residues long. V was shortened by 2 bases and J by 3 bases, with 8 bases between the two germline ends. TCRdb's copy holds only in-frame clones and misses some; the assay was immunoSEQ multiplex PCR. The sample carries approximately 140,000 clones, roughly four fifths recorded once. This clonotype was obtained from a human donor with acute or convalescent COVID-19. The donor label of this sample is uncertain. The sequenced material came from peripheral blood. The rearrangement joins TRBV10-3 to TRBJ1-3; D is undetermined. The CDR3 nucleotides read TGTGCCATCAGTGAGACGGTCCGTGGAAACACCATATATTTT. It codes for CAISETVRGNTIYF.